A single sample is the source of the 10 T cell receptor beta chains below, sequenced in a study of blood T cell repertoires in COVID-19. Clones were read by immunoSEQ multiplex PCR, and TCRdb kept only the in-frame ones, dropping some. The sample yields 200,000 to 250,000 clones, about 82% seen once. The specimen sequenced was peripheral blood. Every receptor here comes from a woman aged 65 to 85 with COVID-19, enrolled during active disease.

The chain is built from TRBV7-9 and TRBJ2-6; D is ambiguous. Germline values: CDR1 SEHNR, CDR2 FQNEAQ (reference sequence). Trimming stripped 1 base from V and 0 bases from J, with 4 bases between. The CDR3 totals 15 residues. This chain's CDR3 is CASSLGGSGANVLTF. In DNA, the CDR3 is TGTGCCAGCAGCTTAGGAGGCTCTGGGGCCAACGTCCTGACTTTC. The whole variable domain, remainder taken from reference TRBV7-9 and TRBJ2-6, is DTGVSQNPRHKITKRGQNVTFRCDPISEHNRLYWYRQTLGQGPEFLTYFQNEAQLEKSRLLSDRFSAERPKGSFSTLEIQRTEQGDSAMYLCASSLGGSGANVLTFGAGSRLTVL.

The chain is built from TRBV5-4 and TRBJ2-5; 12 bases are shared with TRBD1. Per germline, CDR1 SGHNT and CDR2 YYREEE (reference sequence). Trimming took 4 bases from V and 5 from J; bases not matched to a gene: 9. The CDR3 covers 16 residues. The CDR3: CASSRSGTGGWETQYF. The DNA of the CDR3 is TGTGCCAGCAGCCGATCCGGGACAGGGGGCTGGGAGACCCAGTACTTC. Complete variable domain (other parts from reference TRBV5-4 and TRBJ2-5): ETGVTQSPTHLIKTRGQQVTLRCSSQSGHNTVSWYQQALGQGPQFIFQYYREEENGRGNFPPRFSGLQFPNYSSELNVNALELDDSALYLCASSRSGTGGWETQYFGPGTRLLVL.

The chain carries TRBV2 and TRBJ2-3; a possible D gene is TRBD1 (6 bases). Trimming stripped 4 bases from V and 3 bases from J, with 17 bases between. CDR1 is SNHLY and CDR2 is FYNNEI in the germline V gene. The CDR3 is 16 residues long. CDR3 DNA sequence: TGTGCCAGCAGTGGAAGTAAGGGGGTGTTGACAGATACGCAGTATTTT. Its protein product is CASSGSKGVLTDTQYF.

This CDR3 is CAISTGALNYGYTF. DNA for the CDR3: TGTGCCATCAGTACAGGGGCTTTAAACTATGGCTACACCTTC. The V gene is TRBV10-3, the J gene TRBJ1-2; 7 bases are a match to TRBD1. The CDR3 covers 14 residues. Germline-derived CDR1 and CDR2 are ENHRY and SYGVKD. V was pared by 5 bases and J by 2 bases, with 5 bases of the junction left unmatched.

The chain joins TRBV6-1 to TRBJ2-7, with 7 bases aligning to TRBD1. The CDR3 totals 15 residues. Germline CDR1 MNHNS, CDR2 SASEGT. Germline trimming cut 3 bases from V and 3 bases from J; bases unmatched to any gene: 8. CDR3: CASSDPGTVIYEQYF. The CDR3 DNA reads TGTGCCAGCAGTGACCCCGGGACAGTAATCTACGAGCAGTACTTC.

This rearrangement joins TRBV11-2 to TRBJ2-1; perhaps TRBD2 as D (5 bases). The CDR3 extends over 14 amino acids. The germline V gene has CDR1 SGHAT and CDR2 FQNNGV. The V end was cut by 5 bases, the J end by 6 bases, with 14 bases between. CDR3 nucleotide sequence: TGTGCCAGCAGCGCCGGGCCCCGGGGCAATGAGCAGTTCTTC. It translates to CASSAGPRGNEQFF.

This clone was seen many times. V gene TRBV13 combines with J gene TRBJ1-2; D perhaps matches TRBD1 (5 bases). CDR1 is PRHDT, CDR2 FYEKMQ, per germline (reference sequence). The CDR3 loop spans 12 amino acids. Trimming left V 5 bases short and J 5 bases short, with 9 bases between. The CDR3, as DNA: TGTGCCAGCAGCGCGGGACGTTATGGCTACACCTTC. Protein sequence: CASSAGRYGYTF. Full variable domain (rest looked up from reference TRBV13 and TRBJ1-2): AAGVIQSPRHLIKEKRETATLKCYPIPRHDTVYWYQQGPGQDPQFLISFYEKMQSDKGSIPDRFSAQQFSDYHSELNMSSLELGDSALYFCASSAGRYGYTFGSGTRLTVV.

This clone appeared a few times. The V gene is TRBV9, the J gene TRBJ2-5, with 7 positions matching TRBD1. Trimming took 2 bases from V and 0 from J; bases not matched to a gene: 4. Germline V gene lookup returns CDR1 SGDLS and CDR2 YYNGEE. The CDR3 covers 15 residues. CDR3 sequence (DNA): TGTGCCAGCAGCGTTGGGACAGCTCACCAAGAGACCCAGTACTTC. Its protein product is CASSVGTAHQETQYF. Using reference TRBV9 and TRBJ2-5 for the parts outside the CDR3, the full variable domain is DSGVTQTPKHLITATGQRVTLRCSPRSGDLSVYWYQQSLDQGLQFLIQYYNGEERAKGNILERFSAQQFPDLHSELNLSSLELGDSALYFCASSVGTAHQETQYFGPGTRLLVL.

V is TRBV18 and J is TRBJ2-5, with D possibly being TRBD2 (5 bases). CDR3 length: 12 amino acids. Deletions cut 3 bases from V and 5 bases from J, with 7 bases between. Germline values: CDR1 KGHSH, CDR2 LQKENI. The CDR3 coding sequence is TGTGCCAGCTCACCCGGGGATGAGACCCAGTACTTC. Amino acids: CASSPGDETQYF. The whole variable domain, remainder taken from reference TRBV18 and TRBJ2-5, is NAGVMQNPRHLVRRRGQEARLRCSPMKGHSHVYWYRQLPEEGLKFMVYLQKENIIDESGMPKERFSAEFPKEGPSILRIQQVVRGDSAAYFCASSPGDETQYFGPGTRLLVL.

This clone appeared once. The chain has TRBV5-5 and TRBJ1-3; perhaps TRBD1 as D (5 bases). The germline V gene encodes CDR1 SGHKS and CDR2 YYEKEE (reference sequence). The CDR3 has 16 amino acids. Trimming pared 0 bases from V and 2 bases from J, leaving 12 bases between. The CDR3 DNA follows: TGTGCCAGCAGCTTGGTAAATTTAGGGGCTGGAAACACCATATATTTT. Amino acid sequence: CASSLVNLGAGNTIYF.